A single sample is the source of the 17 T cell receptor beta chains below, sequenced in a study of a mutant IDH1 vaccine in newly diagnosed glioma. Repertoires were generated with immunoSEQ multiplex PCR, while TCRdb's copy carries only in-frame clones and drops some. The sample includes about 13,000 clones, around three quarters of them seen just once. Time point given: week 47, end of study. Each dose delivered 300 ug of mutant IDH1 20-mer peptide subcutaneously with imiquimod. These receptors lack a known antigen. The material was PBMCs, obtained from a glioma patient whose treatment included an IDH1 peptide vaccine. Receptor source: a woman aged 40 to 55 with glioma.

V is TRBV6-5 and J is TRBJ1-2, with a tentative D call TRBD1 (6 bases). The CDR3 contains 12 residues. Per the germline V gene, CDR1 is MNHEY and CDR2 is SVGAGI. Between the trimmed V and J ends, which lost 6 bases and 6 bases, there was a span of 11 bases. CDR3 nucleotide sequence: TGTGCCAGCAGCTTGGACAGAAATGGCTACACCTTC. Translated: CASSLDRNGYTF.

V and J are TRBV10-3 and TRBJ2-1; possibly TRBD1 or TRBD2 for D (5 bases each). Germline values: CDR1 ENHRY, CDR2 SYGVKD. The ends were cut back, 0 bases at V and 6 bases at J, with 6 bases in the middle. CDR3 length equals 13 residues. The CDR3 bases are TGTGCCATCAGTGAGTCGAGGGGCAATGAGCAGTTCTTC. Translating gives CAISESRGNEQFF.

This chain's CDR3 is CASISRQGGDGYTF. In DNA form, the CDR3 reads TGTGCCAGCATATCACGGCAAGGGGGCGATGGCTACACCTTC. The chain has TRBV11-2 and TRBJ1-2, with 7 bases identical to TRBD1. V shed 7 bases, J shed 6 bases, and the junction held 11 bases outside the gene matches. CDR1 and CDR2 from the germline V gene are SGHAT and FQNNGV. The CDR3 extends over 14 amino acids. The full variable domain, with the rest looked up from reference TRBV11-2 and TRBJ1-2, is EAGVAQSPRYKIIEKRQSVAFWCNPISGHATLYWYQQILGQGPKLLIQFQNNGVVDDSQLPKDRFSAERLKGVDSTLKIQPAKLEDSAVYLCASISRQGGDGYTFGSGTRLTVV.

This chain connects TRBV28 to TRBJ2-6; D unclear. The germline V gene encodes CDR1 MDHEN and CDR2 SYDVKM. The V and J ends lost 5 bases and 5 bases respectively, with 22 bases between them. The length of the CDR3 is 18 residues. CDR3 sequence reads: CASSGANPTQSRANVLTF. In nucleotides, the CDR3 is TGTGCCAGCAGTGGTGCAAATCCTACACAAAGTCGGGCCAACGTCCTGACTTTC.

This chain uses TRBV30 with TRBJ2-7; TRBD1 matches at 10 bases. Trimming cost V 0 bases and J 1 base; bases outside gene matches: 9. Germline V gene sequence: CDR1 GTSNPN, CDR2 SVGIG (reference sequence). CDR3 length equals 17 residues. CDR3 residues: CAWSVRGWDRGSYEQYF. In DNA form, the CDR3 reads TGTGCCTGGAGTGTACGAGGTTGGGACAGGGGATCCTACGAGCAGTACTTC.

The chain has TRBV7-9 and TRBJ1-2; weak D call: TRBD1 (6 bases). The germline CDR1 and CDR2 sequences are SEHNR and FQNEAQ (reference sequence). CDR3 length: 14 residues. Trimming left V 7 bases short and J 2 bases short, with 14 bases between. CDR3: CASTSGGTNYGYTF. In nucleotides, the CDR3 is TGTGCCAGCACCTCGGGGGGCACGAACTATGGCTACACCTTC. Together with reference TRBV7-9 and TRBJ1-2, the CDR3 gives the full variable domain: DTGVSQNPRHKITKRGQNVTFRCDPISEHNRLYWYRQTLGQGPEFLTYFQNEAQLEKSRLLSDRFSAERPKGSFSTLEIQRTEQGDSAMYLCASTSGGTNYGYTFGSGTRLTVV.

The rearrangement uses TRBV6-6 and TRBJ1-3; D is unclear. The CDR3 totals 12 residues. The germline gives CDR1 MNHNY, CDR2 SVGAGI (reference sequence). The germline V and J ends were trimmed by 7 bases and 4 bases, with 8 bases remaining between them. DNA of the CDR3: TGTGCCAGCATAGGAGGGGGAAACACCATATATTTT. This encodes CASIGGGNTIYF.

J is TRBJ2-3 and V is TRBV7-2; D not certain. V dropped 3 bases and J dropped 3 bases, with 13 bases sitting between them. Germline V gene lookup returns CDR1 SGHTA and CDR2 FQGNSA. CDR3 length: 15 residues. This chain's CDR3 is CASSFQDGRTDTQYF. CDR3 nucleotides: TGTGCCAGCAGCTTTCAAGACGGAAGGACAGATACGCAGTATTTT.

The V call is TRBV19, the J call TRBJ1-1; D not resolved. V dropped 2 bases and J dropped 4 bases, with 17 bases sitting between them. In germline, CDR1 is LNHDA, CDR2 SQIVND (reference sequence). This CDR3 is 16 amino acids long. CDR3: CASSIRSRPSRTEAFF. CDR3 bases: TGTGCCAGTAGTATACGGTCCAGACCCTCGCGCACTGAAGCTTTCTTT. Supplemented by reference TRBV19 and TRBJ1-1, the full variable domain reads DGGITQSPKYLFRKEGQNVTLSCEQNLNHDAMYWYRQDPGQGLRLIYYSQIVNDFQKGDIAEGYSVSREKKESFPLTVTSAQKNPTAFYLCASSIRSRPSRTEAFFGQGTRLTVV.

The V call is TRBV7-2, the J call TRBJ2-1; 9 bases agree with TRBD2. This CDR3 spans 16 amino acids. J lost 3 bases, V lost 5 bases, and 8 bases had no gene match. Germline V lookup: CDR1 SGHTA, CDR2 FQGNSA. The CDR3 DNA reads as TGTGCCAGCAGCCTGAACGCGGGGGGGCGCTACAATGAGCAGTTCTTC. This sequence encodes CASSLNAGGRYNEQFF.

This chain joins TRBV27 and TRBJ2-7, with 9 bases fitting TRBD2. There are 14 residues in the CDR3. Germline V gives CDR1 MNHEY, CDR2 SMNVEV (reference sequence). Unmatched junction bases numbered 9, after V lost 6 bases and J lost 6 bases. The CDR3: CASRSRAGGPEQYF. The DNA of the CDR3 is TGTGCCAGCAGGAGTCGGGCGGGGGGGCCCGAGCAGTACTTC.

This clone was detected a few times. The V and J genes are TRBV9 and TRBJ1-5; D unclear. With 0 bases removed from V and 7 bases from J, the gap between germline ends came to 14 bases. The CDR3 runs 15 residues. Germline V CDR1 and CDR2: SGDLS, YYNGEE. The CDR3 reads CASSVDGQEGQPQHF. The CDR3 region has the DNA TGTGCCAGCAGCGTAGACGGCCAGGAGGGCCAGCCCCAGCATTTT.

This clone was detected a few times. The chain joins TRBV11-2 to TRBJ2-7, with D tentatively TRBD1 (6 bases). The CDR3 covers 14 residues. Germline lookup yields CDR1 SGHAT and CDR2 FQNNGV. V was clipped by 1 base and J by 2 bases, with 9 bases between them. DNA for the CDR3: TGTGCCAGCAGCTTAGCAGGACAGCCCTACGAGCAGTACTTC. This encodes CASSLAGQPYEQYF.

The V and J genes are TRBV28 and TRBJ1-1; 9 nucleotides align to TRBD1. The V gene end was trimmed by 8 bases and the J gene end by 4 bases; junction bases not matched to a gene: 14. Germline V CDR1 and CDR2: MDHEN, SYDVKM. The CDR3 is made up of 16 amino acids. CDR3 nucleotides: TGTGCCAGCGAATTAACAGGGGGCTGGGGAGGCACTGAAGCTTTCTTT. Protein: CASELTGGWGGTEAFF.

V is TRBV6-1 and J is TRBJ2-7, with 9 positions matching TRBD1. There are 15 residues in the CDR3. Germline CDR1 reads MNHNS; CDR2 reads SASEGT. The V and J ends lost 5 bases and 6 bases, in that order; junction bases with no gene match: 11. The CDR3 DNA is TGTGCCAGCAGTACCGGGACAGGGAGAGCTGGCGAGCAGTACTTC. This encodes CASSTGTGRAGEQYF.

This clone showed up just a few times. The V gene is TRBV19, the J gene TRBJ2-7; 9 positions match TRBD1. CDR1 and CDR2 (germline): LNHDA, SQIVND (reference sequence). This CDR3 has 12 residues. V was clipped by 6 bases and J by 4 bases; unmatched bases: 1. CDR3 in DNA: TGTGCCAGTAGGGACAGGGGTTACGAGCAGTACTTC. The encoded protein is CASRDRGYEQYF.

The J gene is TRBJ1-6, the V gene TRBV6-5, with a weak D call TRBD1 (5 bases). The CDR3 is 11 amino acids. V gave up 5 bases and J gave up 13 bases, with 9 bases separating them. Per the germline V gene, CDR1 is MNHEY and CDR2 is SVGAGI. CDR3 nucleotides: TGTGCCAGCAGTGCCGGGGGGCCCCTCCACTTT. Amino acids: CASSAGGPLHF.